A selection of T cell receptor beta chains follows, all from one sample in a study of cytomegalovirus exposure and HLA in healthy donors. Clones were sequenced by immunoSEQ multiplex PCR, and TCRdb holds only the in-frame ones, with some missing. The repertoire holds about 78,000 clones, with 90% to 97% as singletons. The sequenced material came from PBMCs. All receptors come from a man younger than 30 in good health and CMV-seropositive. Both conserved end residues are part of each CDR3. D genes are given only for firm matches.

D	length	V	J	CDR3	DNA
.	15	TRBV28	TRBJ2-3	CASSPFLGGADTQYF	TGTGCCAGCAGTCCCTTTCTAGGAGGGGCAGATACGCAGTATTTT
.	15	TRBV5-1	TRBJ2-1	CASSLGGRSYNEQFF	TGCGCCAGCAGCTTGGGAGGGAGATCCTACAATGAGCAGTTCTTC
TRBD1	15	TRBV5-1	TRBJ2-7	CASSSDRLASYEQYF	TGCGCCAGCAGCTCGGACAGGTTAGCCTCCTACGAGCAGTACTTC
.	15	TRBV12-5	TRBJ2-5	CASGPGAGIYETQYF	TGTGCTAGTGGCCCTGGGGCAGGGATATATGAGACCCAGTACTTC
TRBD2	15	TRBV6-4	TRBJ2-1	CASSERAGRVNEQFF	TGTGCCAGCAGTGAACGAGCGGGGAGGGTGAATGAGCAGTTCTTC
.	11	TRBV6-6	TRBJ1-1	CASQAVAEAFF	TGTGCCAGTCAAGCCGTCGCTGAAGCTTTCTTT
.	13	TRBV5-4	TRBJ1-2	CASSPLNNLGYTF	TGTGCCAGCAGCCCCTTGAACAATCTGGGCTACACCTTC
.	16	TRBV2	TRBJ2-2	CASSPGTGAGTGELFF	TGTGCCAGCAGCCCCGGGACAGGAGCGGGGACCGGGGAGCTGTTTTTT
.	14	TRBV18	TRBJ2-7	CASSPPEDRYEQYF	TGTGCCAGCTCACCACCGGAGGACCGCTACGAGCAGTACTTC
TRBD2	17	TRBV19	TRBJ2-1	CASSPWYSGSLDNEQFF	TGTGCCAGTAGTCCCTGGTATAGCGGGAGTCTCGACAATGAGCAGTTCTTC